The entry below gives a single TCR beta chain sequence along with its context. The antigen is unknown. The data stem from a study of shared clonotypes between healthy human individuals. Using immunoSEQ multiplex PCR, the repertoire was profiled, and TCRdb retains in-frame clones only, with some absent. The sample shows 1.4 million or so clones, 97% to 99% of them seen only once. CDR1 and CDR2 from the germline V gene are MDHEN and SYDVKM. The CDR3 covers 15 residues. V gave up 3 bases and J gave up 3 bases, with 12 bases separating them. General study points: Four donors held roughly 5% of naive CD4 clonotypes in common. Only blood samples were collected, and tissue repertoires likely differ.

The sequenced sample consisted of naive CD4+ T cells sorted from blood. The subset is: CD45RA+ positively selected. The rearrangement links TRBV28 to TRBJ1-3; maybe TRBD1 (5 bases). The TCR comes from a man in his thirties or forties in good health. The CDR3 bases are TGTGCCAGCAGTTTGTCGGGACGGTATGGAAACACCATATATTTT. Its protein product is CASSLSGRYGNTIYF.